These T cell receptor beta chains were read from a single sample in a study of cytomegalovirus exposure and HLA in healthy donors. Method: immunoSEQ multiplex PCR; TCRdb's copy keeps in-frame clones and lacks some. This table holds about 130,000 clones, 81% found once. The sample comprised PBMCs. The receptors originated from a man aged 18 to 29 in good health and CMV-seropositive. Both conserved end residues are part of each CDR3. The order of the fields is CDR3 DNA, CDR3 protein, V gene, clone size, D gene, J gene, CDR3 length. A D gene is named only where the DNA matches it firmly. The listing skips clone size in some rows; elsewhere it reads once, few, many or a size class.

cdr3_nt: TGTGCCAGCAGCCACGGACAGTTCACCGGGGAGCTGTTTTTT
cdr3_aa: CASSHGQFTGELFF
v_call: TRBV14
clone_size: .
d_call: .
j_call: TRBJ2-2
cdr3_length: 14

cdr3_nt: TGTGCCAGTAGTACCGGACAGGTTCGAGAGACCCAGTACTTC
cdr3_aa: CASSTGQVRETQYF
v_call: TRBV19
clone_size: .
d_call: TRBD1
j_call: TRBJ2-5
cdr3_length: 14

cdr3_nt: TGTGCCAGCAGGAGTACGGTCGATACGCAGTATTTT
cdr3_aa: CASRSTVDTQYF
v_call: TRBV2
clone_size: .
d_call: .
j_call: TRBJ2-3
cdr3_length: 12

cdr3_nt: TGTGCCAGCTCACCGGCGCGGGACTCTGGAAACACCATATATTTT
cdr3_aa: CASSPARDSGNTIYF
v_call: TRBV18
clone_size: .
d_call: .
j_call: TRBJ1-3
cdr3_length: 15

cdr3_nt: TGTGCCAGCAGCGTAGACGGGTCGTTCACCGGGGAGCTGTTTTTT
cdr3_aa: CASSVDGSFTGELFF
v_call: TRBV9
clone_size: .
d_call: .
j_call: TRBJ2-2
cdr3_length: 15

cdr3_nt: TGTGCCAGCAGTCGAACGACAGGGGGCTTGTACGAGCAGTACTTC
cdr3_aa: CASSRTTGGLYEQYF
v_call: TRBV27
clone_size: .
d_call: TRBD1
j_call: TRBJ2-7
cdr3_length: 15

cdr3_nt: TGTTCCAGCAGCTTAGACGGCAGGGGAGCTAACTATGGCTACACCTTC
cdr3_aa: CSSSLDGRGANYGYTF
v_call: TRBV7-9
clone_size: .
d_call: .
j_call: TRBJ1-2
cdr3_length: 16

cdr3_nt: TGTGCCAGCACTATACGGGGAGGGGATCGCGAGCAGTACTTC
cdr3_aa: CASTIRGGDREQYF
v_call: TRBV7-2
clone_size: .
d_call: TRBD2
j_call: TRBJ2-7
cdr3_length: 14

cdr3_nt: TGTGCCAGCAGCTTAGTTCCGGACAGGGGTGTTTTCCTCCACTTT
cdr3_aa: CASSLVPDRGVFLHF
v_call: TRBV7-2
clone_size: .
d_call: TRBD1
j_call: TRBJ1-6
cdr3_length: 15

cdr3_nt: TGTGCCAGCAGCATAGGACAGGGGGCGACTATCGGGGAGCTGTTTTTT
cdr3_aa: CASSIGQGATIGELFF
v_call: TRBV5-4
clone_size: .
d_call: TRBD1
j_call: TRBJ2-2
cdr3_length: 16

cdr3_nt: TGTGCCAGCAGCTTGGTACAGTCCGGGAACACTGAAGCTTTCTTT
cdr3_aa: CASSLVQSGNTEAFF
v_call: TRBV5-4
clone_size: once
d_call: .
j_call: TRBJ1-1
cdr3_length: 15

cdr3_nt: TGCGCCAGCAGCCAGGGGTTCGGGACACGCTACGAGCAGTACTTC
cdr3_aa: CASSQGFGTRYEQYF
v_call: TRBV4-3
clone_size: .
d_call: .
j_call: TRBJ2-7
cdr3_length: 15

cdr3_nt: TGCGCCAGCAGCCAAGCACAGGGAACTAACTATGGCTACACCTTC
cdr3_aa: CASSQAQGTNYGYTF
v_call: TRBV4-1
clone_size: .
d_call: .
j_call: TRBJ1-2
cdr3_length: 15

cdr3_nt: TGCGCCAGCAGCCAAGGGGGGGGGACACGTTCACCCCTCCACTTT
cdr3_aa: CASSQGGGTRSPLHF
v_call: TRBV4-3
clone_size: .
d_call: .
j_call: TRBJ1-6
cdr3_length: 15

cdr3_nt: TGCGCCAGCAGCCAAGATAGGAGGGTGAGCGAAAAACTGTTTTTT
cdr3_aa: CASSQDRRVSEKLFF
v_call: TRBV4-1
clone_size: few
d_call: .
j_call: TRBJ1-4
cdr3_length: 15

cdr3_nt: TGTGCCAGCAGTGACGGACACGGAAGAGAAAAACTGTTTTTT
cdr3_aa: CASSDGHGREKLFF
v_call: TRBV6-1
clone_size: once
d_call: .
j_call: TRBJ1-4
cdr3_length: 14

cdr3_nt: TGTGCCAGTAGTATCGTGTGGAACCGAGGGGAGCAGTACTTC
cdr3_aa: CASSIVWNRGEQYF
v_call: TRBV19
clone_size: once
d_call: .
j_call: TRBJ2-7
cdr3_length: 14

cdr3_nt: TGCAGCGTTGTGGTCAGGGGGACCTCTGGGGCCAACGTCCTGACTTTC
cdr3_aa: CSVVVRGTSGANVLTF
v_call: TRBV29-1
clone_size: .
d_call: TRBD1
j_call: TRBJ2-6
cdr3_length: 16

cdr3_nt: TGTGCCATCAGTGATACTAGCGGGGGGCCTGGGGATACGCAGTATTTT
cdr3_aa: CAISDTSGGPGDTQYF
v_call: TRBV10-3
clone_size: .
d_call: TRBD2
j_call: TRBJ2-3
cdr3_length: 16

cdr3_nt: TGCGCCAGCAGCCATGGATATGGGAGCATGAACACTGAAGCTTTCTTT
cdr3_aa: CASSHGYGSMNTEAFF
v_call: TRBV5-1
clone_size: .
d_call: .
j_call: TRBJ1-1
cdr3_length: 16

cdr3_nt: TGTGCCAGCAGCTTAGCGAACGGGATGGGGGCCAACTATGGCTACACCTTC
cdr3_aa: CASSLANGMGANYGYTF
v_call: TRBV7-6
clone_size: once
d_call: .
j_call: TRBJ1-2
cdr3_length: 17

cdr3_nt: TGTGCCAGCATGAACAGGGTGGCGGATACGCAGTATTTT
cdr3_aa: CASMNRVADTQYF
v_call: TRBV11-2
clone_size: .
d_call: .
j_call: TRBJ2-3
cdr3_length: 13

cdr3_nt: TGCGCCAGCAGCCAACGCCGGGGAGGGGGTCAGCCCCAGCATTTT
cdr3_aa: CASSQRRGGGQPQHF
v_call: TRBV5-1
clone_size: few
d_call: .
j_call: TRBJ1-5
cdr3_length: 15

cdr3_nt: TGTGCCATCAGGGGGGGAGCGGGGCAGCCCCAGCATTTT
cdr3_aa: CAIRGGAGQPQHF
v_call: TRBV10-3
clone_size: .
d_call: .
j_call: TRBJ1-5
cdr3_length: 13

cdr3_nt: TGTGCCAGCAGCCTGGGGGGGCGAGAGACCCAGTACTTC
cdr3_aa: CASSLGGRETQYF
v_call: TRBV7-2
clone_size: .
d_call: .
j_call: TRBJ2-5
cdr3_length: 13

cdr3_nt: TGTGCCAGCAAAACAGGGGGCACCGGGGAGCTGTTTTTT
cdr3_aa: CASKTGGTGELFF
v_call: TRBV27
clone_size: .
d_call: TRBD1
j_call: TRBJ2-2
cdr3_length: 13

cdr3_nt: TGTGCCAGCAGCCAGGGCGGTGACTATGGCTACACCTTC
cdr3_aa: CASSQGGDYGYTF
v_call: TRBV9
clone_size: .
d_call: .
j_call: TRBJ1-2
cdr3_length: 13

cdr3_nt: TGTGCCAGCTCTGACGGAGACAATCAGCCCCAGCATTTT
cdr3_aa: CASSDGDNQPQHF
v_call: TRBV7-9
clone_size: .
d_call: .
j_call: TRBJ1-5
cdr3_length: 13

cdr3_nt: TGTGCCAGCAGCTTATCGTATGGCTACACCTTC
cdr3_aa: CASSLSYGYTF
v_call: TRBV7-9
clone_size: .
d_call: .
j_call: TRBJ1-2
cdr3_length: 11

cdr3_nt: TGTGCCAGCACTGCGGACAGGATCTCTGGAAACACCATATATTTT
cdr3_aa: CASTADRISGNTIYF
v_call: TRBV6-6
clone_size: .
d_call: TRBD1
j_call: TRBJ1-3
cdr3_length: 15

cdr3_nt: TGTGCCAGCCGGGGAAGCACAGATACGCAGTATTTT
cdr3_aa: CASRGSTDTQYF
v_call: TRBV5-4
clone_size: .
d_call: .
j_call: TRBJ2-3
cdr3_length: 12

cdr3_nt: TGTGCCAGCAGGTTGTACGATAGCTCCTACAATGAGCAGTTCTTC
cdr3_aa: CASRLYDSSYNEQFF
v_call: TRBV6-5
clone_size: .
d_call: .
j_call: TRBJ2-1
cdr3_length: 15

cdr3_nt: TGTGCCAGCAGCACGACTACTAGCGGGGGGTCCTACGAGCAGTACTTC
cdr3_aa: CASSTTTSGGSYEQYF
v_call: TRBV7-2
clone_size: .
d_call: TRBD2
j_call: TRBJ2-7
cdr3_length: 16

cdr3_nt: TGTGCCAGCAGTGAGGCGGGGGGCGCCTCGGCAGATACGCAGTATTTT
cdr3_aa: CASSEAGGASADTQYF
v_call: TRBV6-1
clone_size: few
d_call: TRBD2
j_call: TRBJ2-3
cdr3_length: 16

cdr3_nt: TGTGCCAGTAGTATTAGGGGGTCGAAAGAGACCCAGTACTTC
cdr3_aa: CASSIRGSKETQYF
v_call: TRBV19
clone_size: .
d_call: .
j_call: TRBJ2-5
cdr3_length: 14

cdr3_nt: TGTGCCAGCAGGAGGGGCTTAGCGGGGTACAATGAGCAGTTCTTC
cdr3_aa: CASRRGLAGYNEQFF
v_call: TRBV2
clone_size: .
d_call: TRBD2
j_call: TRBJ2-1
cdr3_length: 15

cdr3_nt: TGTGCCAGCAGCCTCCGGACCCCGTCGCAGGGGCGAATGATTGGGGGCACAGATACGCAGTATTTT
cdr3_aa: CASSLRTPSQGRMIGGTDTQYF
v_call: TRBV9
clone_size: .
d_call: .
j_call: TRBJ2-3
cdr3_length: 22

cdr3_nt: TGTGCCAGTAGTCCAAACGACAGGAGCTACGAGCAGTACTTC
cdr3_aa: CASSPNDRSYEQYF
v_call: TRBV19
clone_size: .
d_call: .
j_call: TRBJ2-7
cdr3_length: 14

cdr3_nt: TGTGCCTGGACCGGTGGACTAGGTTTGGGGGGCTACACCTTC
cdr3_aa: CAWTGGLGLGGYTF
v_call: TRBV30
clone_size: .
d_call: .
j_call: TRBJ1-2
cdr3_length: 14

cdr3_nt: TGTGCCAGCAGCTATGGACAGACGAACACTGAAGCTTTCTTT
cdr3_aa: CASSYGQTNTEAFF
v_call: TRBV5-6
clone_size: .
d_call: .
j_call: TRBJ1-1
cdr3_length: 14

cdr3_nt: TGTGCCAGCAGTCCCGTTGGCAATCAGCCCCAGCATTTT
cdr3_aa: CASSPVGNQPQHF
v_call: TRBV27
clone_size: .
d_call: .
j_call: TRBJ1-5
cdr3_length: 13

cdr3_nt: TGCGCCAGCAGCCAAGCAAGAGCCTACTACGAGCAGTACTTC
cdr3_aa: CASSQARAYYEQYF
v_call: TRBV4-3
clone_size: .
d_call: .
j_call: TRBJ2-7
cdr3_length: 14

cdr3_nt: TGCGCCAGCAGCGGGGACAGGCAAGATGGCTACACCTTC
cdr3_aa: CASSGDRQDGYTF
v_call: TRBV5-1
clone_size: .
d_call: TRBD1
j_call: TRBJ1-2
cdr3_length: 13

cdr3_nt: TGCGCCAGCAGCCAAACAGGGGCCGCGCTAGCCAAAAACATTCAGTACTTC
cdr3_aa: CASSQTGAALAKNIQYF
v_call: TRBV4-1
clone_size: .
d_call: TRBD1
j_call: TRBJ2-4
cdr3_length: 17

cdr3_nt: TGTGCCAGCAGTTTGGGTTCGGGGGGGCCGGGCAATGAGCAGTTCTTC
cdr3_aa: CASSLGSGGPGNEQFF
v_call: TRBV27
clone_size: .
d_call: TRBD2
j_call: TRBJ2-1
cdr3_length: 16

cdr3_nt: TGCGCCAGCAGCCTACGGGACTCCTACGAGCAGTACTTC
cdr3_aa: CASSLRDSYEQYF
v_call: TRBV4-1
clone_size: .
d_call: .
j_call: TRBJ2-7
cdr3_length: 13

cdr3_nt: TGCGCCACTGAGACTAGCGGGATCTCTGGTGAGCAGTTCTTC
cdr3_aa: CATETSGISGEQFF
v_call: TRBV10-2
clone_size: few
d_call: TRBD2
j_call: TRBJ2-1
cdr3_length: 14

cdr3_nt: TGTGCCAGCAAATGGGACAGGGACACCGGGGAGCTGTTTTTT
cdr3_aa: CASKWDRDTGELFF
v_call: TRBV19
clone_size: .
d_call: TRBD1
j_call: TRBJ2-2
cdr3_length: 14

cdr3_nt: TGTGCCAGCAGCCAAGATTCCGGGACGGAGGGTAATGAAAAACTGTTTTTT
cdr3_aa: CASSQDSGTEGNEKLFF
v_call: TRBV4-2
clone_size: .
d_call: .
j_call: TRBJ1-4
cdr3_length: 17